This T cell receptor beta chain was obtained from a study of cytomegalovirus exposure and HLA in healthy donors. As for the study in general: Earlier work reported around 110 million unique TCR beta sequences from 150 million to 200 million T cells. Points from the study as a whole: Roughly uniform depth of sequencing across donors was assumed in presence/absence analyses. Investigators reported over 150 TCR beta chains as tied to cytomegalovirus.

Donors had nominal health at sampling but likely had unrecorded immune exposures. This clone showed up just a few times. Its antigen is undetermined. With 60 Vbeta and 13 Jbeta primers, the PCR was carried out. Profiled with immunoSEQ multiplex PCR; TCRdb holds only in-frame clones, not every one. The sample carries 120,000 or so clones, under 70% recorded once. The TCR was taken from a man in his late teens or twenties in good health and CMV-seronegative. Source material: PBMCs.

CDR3 loop: CASSIPIGSSGNTIYF. For the CDR3, the DNA is TGTGCCAGTAGTATTCCCATCGGTAGCTCTGGAAACACCATATATTTT. The chain uses TRBV19 and TRBJ1-3, with D unclear. The V gene lost 3 bases and the J gene lost 0 bases, with 12 bases spanning the gap. The CDR3 sequence is 16 residues long. The germline V gene encodes CDR1 LNHDA and CDR2 SQIVND (reference sequence). Supplemented by reference TRBV19 and TRBJ1-3, the full variable domain reads DGGITQSPKYLFRKEGQNVTLSCEQNLNHDAMYWYRQDPGQGLRLIYYSQIVNDFQKGDIAEGYSVSREKKESFPLTVTSAQKNPTAFYLCASSIPIGSSGNTIYFGEGSWLTVV.